This T cell receptor beta chain was retrieved from a study of blood T cell repertoires in COVID-19. The CDR3 has 14 residues. CDR1 is MNHEY, CDR2 SMNVEV, per germline (reference sequence). V was trimmed by 0 bases and J by 7 bases, leaving 10 bases between them. TCRdb's copy holds only in-frame clones and misses some; the assay was immunoSEQ multiplex PCR. The sample contains some 150,000 clones, 78% of which appear only once. The TCR originated in a woman in her 50s who had recovered from COVID-19. The chain links TRBV27 to TRBJ1-5, with D hard to call. What was sequenced was PBMCs or T cells enriched from blood (not recorded which). CDR3 bases: TGTGCCAGCAGTTTATCCCTGAACTACCAGCCCCAGCATTTT. Protein sequence: CASSLSLNYQPQHF.